This TCR beta chain is from a study of T cell responses to AZD1222 COVID-19 vaccine. Whole-study findings and limits: Most donors were white British, females outnumbered males, and clonal diversity was possibly underestimated. Seropositivity was recorded at baseline in only 6 or 7 AZD1222 recipients.

Assay: immunoSEQ multiplex PCR; the TCRdb copy retains only in-frame clones and omits some. This sample has about 220,000 clones, with just over 90% found just once. Points on this clone: The antigen remains unidentified.

The CDR3 has 15 amino acids. With 4 bases removed from V and 4 bases from J, the gap between germline ends came to 19 bases. Germline V gene data show CDR1 as SQVTM and CDR2 as ANQGSEA. The clonotype comes from an adult in good health. The sample consisted of peripheral blood, taken on day 0 of MenACWY control vaccination. The chain uses TRBV29-1 and TRBJ1-1; the D is unclear. CDR3 residues: CSVGTLIGLPTEAFF. CDR3 nucleotide sequence: TGCAGCGTTGGGACCCTCATAGGGCTGCCCACTGAAGCTTTCTTT.